The clone carrying this TCR beta chain was seen repeatedly, ten times or more. The antigen is undetermined. This sample is part of a study of T cell repertoires in cytomegalovirus infection. Study-level background: Indications of both CMV infection and matching HLA type were provided by public TCR beta signatures.

With V trimmed by 4 bases and J by 1 base, 4 bases remained unmatched. Per the germline V gene, CDR1 is SGHTA and CDR2 is FQGNSA. The CDR3 has 14 residues. TCRdb ran MiXCR on the reads and lists one entry per CDR3 protein. The table includes 550,000 to 850,000 distinct CDR3 sequences, roughly 33% detected once. The starting material was cultured PBMCs, obtained from culture after CMV antigen stimulation. The TCR originated in a human donor in good health (CMV status not recorded). Some clones in this sample may be carry-over from other donors' samples. The chain is built from TRBV7-2 and TRBJ2-7, with TRBD1 matching over 7 bases. The CDR3 is CASSYPTGSYEQYF. For the CDR3, the DNA is TGTGCCAGCAGCTACCCGACAGGGTCCTACGAGCAGTACTTC.